The T cell receptor (beta chain) under discussion was sequenced for a study of blood T cell repertoires in COVID-19. About the study: Sites in the United States, Italy and Spain provided acute and convalescent COVID-19 samples.

The V end lost 5 bases, the J end lost 1 base, and 11 bases lay between the germline ends. CDR3 length: 15 amino acids. Germline CDR1 is MNHEY and CDR2 is SVGAGI. In the study's own analysis: It was from reference gene primer amplification that nucleated cell counts were estimated. TCRdb keeps only in-frame clones here, not all; method: immunoSEQ multiplex PCR. The V and J calls and the clone size are those of that table, but D and trimming were determined from the DNA. The sample lists 150,000 or so clones; about 81% were seen once. This chain links TRBV6-5 with TRBJ2-2; D not resolved. The receptor was derived from a human donor in a cohort sampled during active COVID-19. Sequencing was carried out using peripheral blood. CDR3 protein: CASSKRVENTGELFF. The DNA of the CDR3 is TGTGCCAGCAGTAAACGGGTTGAGAACACCGGGGAGCTGTTTTTT.